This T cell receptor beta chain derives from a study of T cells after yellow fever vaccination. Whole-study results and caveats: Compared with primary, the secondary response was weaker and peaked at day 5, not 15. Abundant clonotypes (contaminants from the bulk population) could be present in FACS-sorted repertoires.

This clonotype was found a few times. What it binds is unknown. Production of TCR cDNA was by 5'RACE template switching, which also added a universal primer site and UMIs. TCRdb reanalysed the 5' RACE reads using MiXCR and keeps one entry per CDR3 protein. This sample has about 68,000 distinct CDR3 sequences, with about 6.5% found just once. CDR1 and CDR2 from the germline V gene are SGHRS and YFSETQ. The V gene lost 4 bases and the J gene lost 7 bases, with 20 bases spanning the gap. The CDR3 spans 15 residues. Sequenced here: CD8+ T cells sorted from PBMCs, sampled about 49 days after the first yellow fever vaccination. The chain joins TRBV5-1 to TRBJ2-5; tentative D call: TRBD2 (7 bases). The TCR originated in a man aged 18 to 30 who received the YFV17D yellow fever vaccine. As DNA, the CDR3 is TGCGCCAGCAGCCTGCTGGCCGGGGGGCCAAGGACCCAGTACTTC. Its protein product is CASSLLAGGPRTQYF.